This T cell receptor (beta chain) was sequenced in a study of breast tumors, draining lymph nodes, adjacent tissues. Findings and limits, study-wide: Tumors had less TCR diversity than lymph nodes, more than nontumor tissue. Tumor and nontumor repertoires were significantly more similar in luminal-like than in basal-like breast cancer. Most tumor T cells seemingly derive from lymph node, then expand in tumor.

For this clonotype: Its antigen is as yet unknown.

The germline V gene has CDR1 LNHNV and CDR2 YYDKDF (reference sequence). The CDR3 covers 15 residues. The germline V and J ends were trimmed by 3 bases and 7 bases, with 13 bases remaining between them. TCRdb re-derived calls from the multiplex PCR reads in MiXCR, one entry per CDR3 protein. The sample shows 60,000 to 65,000 distinct CDR3 sequences, roughly 59% of them seen only once. The receptor was derived from a female donor with breast cancer. Some clones in this sample may be carry-over from other donors' samples. Sequences were obtained from breast tumor tissue. V gene TRBV15 combines with J gene TRBJ1-6; tentatively, D is TRBD1 (6 bases). The CDR3 here is CATSSGYTGNSPLHF. The DNA of the CDR3 is TGTGCCACCAGCAGTGGATACACAGGGAATTCACCCCTCCACTTT.